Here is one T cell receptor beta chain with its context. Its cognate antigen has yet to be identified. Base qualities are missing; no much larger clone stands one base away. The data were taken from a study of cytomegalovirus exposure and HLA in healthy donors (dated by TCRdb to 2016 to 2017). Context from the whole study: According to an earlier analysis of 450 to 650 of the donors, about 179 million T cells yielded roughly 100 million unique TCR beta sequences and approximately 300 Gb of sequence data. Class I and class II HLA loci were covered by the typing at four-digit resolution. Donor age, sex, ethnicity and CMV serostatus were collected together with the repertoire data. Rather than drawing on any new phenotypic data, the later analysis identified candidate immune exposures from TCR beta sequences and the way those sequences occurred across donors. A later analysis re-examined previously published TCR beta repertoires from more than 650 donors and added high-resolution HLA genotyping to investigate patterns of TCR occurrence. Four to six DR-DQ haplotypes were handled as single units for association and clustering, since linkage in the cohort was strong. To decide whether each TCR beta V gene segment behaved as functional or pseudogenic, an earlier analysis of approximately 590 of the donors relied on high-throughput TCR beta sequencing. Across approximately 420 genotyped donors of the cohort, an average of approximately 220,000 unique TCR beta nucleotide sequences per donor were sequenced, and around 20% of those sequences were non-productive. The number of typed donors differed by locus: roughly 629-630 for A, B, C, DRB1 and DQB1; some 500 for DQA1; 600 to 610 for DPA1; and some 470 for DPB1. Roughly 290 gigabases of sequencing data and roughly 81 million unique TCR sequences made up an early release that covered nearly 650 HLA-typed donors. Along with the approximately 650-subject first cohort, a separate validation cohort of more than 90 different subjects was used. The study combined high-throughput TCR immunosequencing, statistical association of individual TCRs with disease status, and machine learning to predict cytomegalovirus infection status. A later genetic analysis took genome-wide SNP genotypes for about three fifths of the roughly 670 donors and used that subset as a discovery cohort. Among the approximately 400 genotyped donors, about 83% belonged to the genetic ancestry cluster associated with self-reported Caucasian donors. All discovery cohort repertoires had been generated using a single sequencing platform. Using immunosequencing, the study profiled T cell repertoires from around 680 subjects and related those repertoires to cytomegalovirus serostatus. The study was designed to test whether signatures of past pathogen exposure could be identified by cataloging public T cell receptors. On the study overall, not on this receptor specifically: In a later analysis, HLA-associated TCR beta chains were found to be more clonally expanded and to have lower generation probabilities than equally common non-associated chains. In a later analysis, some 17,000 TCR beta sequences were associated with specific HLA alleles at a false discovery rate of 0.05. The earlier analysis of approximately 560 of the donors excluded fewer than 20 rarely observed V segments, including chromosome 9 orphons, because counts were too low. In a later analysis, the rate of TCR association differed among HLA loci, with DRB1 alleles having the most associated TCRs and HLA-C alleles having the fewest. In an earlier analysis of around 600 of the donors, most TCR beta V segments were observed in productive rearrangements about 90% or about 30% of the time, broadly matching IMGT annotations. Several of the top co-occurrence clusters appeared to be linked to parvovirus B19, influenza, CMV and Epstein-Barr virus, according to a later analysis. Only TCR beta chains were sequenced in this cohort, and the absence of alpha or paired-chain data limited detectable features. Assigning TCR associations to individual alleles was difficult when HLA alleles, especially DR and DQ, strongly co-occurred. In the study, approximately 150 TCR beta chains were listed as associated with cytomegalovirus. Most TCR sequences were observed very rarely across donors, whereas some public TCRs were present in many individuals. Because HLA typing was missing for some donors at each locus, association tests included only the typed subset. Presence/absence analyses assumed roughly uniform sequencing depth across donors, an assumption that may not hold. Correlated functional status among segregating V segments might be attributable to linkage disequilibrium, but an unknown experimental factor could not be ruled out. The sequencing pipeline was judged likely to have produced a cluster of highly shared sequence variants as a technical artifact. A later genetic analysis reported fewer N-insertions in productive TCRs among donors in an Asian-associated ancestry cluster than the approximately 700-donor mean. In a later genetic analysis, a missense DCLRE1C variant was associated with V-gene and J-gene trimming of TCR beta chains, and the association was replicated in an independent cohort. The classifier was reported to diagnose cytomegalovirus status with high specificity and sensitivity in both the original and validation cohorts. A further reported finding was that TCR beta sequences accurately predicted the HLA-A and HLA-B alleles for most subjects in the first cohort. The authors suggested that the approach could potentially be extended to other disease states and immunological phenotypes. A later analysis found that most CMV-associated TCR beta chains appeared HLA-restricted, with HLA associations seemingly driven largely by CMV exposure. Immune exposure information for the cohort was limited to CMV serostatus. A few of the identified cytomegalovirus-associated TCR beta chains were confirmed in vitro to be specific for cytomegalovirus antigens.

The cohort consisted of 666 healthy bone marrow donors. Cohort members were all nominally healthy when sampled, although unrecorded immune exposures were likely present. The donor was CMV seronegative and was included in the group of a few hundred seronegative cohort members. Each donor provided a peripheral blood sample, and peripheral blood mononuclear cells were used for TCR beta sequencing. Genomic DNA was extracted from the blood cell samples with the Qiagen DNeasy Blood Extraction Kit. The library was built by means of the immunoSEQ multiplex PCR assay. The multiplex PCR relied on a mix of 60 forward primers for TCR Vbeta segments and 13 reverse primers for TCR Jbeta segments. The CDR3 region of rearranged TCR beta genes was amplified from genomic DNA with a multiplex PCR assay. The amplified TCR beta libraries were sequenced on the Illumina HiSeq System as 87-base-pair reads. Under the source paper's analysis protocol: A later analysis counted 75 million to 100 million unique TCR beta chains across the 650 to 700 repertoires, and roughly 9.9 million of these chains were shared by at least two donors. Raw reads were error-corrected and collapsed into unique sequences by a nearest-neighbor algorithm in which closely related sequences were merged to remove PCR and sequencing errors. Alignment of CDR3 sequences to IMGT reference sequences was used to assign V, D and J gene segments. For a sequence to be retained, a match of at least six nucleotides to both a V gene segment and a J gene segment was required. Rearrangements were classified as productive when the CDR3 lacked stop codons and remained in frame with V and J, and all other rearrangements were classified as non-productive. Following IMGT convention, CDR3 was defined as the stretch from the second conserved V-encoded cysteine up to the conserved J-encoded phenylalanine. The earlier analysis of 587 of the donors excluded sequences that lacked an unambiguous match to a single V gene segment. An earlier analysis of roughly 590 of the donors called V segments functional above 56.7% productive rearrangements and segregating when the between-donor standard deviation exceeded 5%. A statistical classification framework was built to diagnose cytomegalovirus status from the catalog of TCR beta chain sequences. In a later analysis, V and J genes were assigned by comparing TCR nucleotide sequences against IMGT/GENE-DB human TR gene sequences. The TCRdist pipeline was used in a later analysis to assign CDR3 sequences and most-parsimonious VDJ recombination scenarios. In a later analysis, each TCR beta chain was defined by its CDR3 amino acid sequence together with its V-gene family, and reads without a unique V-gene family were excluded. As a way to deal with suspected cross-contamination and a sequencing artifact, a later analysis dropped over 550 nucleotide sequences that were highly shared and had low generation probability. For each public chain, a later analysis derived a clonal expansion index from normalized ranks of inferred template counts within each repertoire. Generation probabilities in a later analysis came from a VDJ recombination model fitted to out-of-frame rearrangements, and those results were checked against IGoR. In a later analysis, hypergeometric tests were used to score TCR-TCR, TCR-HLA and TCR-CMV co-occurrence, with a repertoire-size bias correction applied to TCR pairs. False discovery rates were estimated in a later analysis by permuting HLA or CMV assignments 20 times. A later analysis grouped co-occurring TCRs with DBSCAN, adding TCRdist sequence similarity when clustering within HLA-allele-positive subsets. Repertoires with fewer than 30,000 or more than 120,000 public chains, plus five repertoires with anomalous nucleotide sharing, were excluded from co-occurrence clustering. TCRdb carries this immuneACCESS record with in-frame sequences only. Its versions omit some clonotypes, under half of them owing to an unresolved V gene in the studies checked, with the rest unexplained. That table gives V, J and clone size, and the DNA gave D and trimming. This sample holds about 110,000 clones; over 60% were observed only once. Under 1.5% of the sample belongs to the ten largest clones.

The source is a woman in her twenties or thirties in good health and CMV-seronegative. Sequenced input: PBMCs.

The DNA sequence reads TGTGCCTGGAGTGTAAGCCGGACTAGCGGGGGGCACAACGAGCAGTACTTC. Translated, it gives CAWSVSRTSGGHNEQYF. The chain is encoded by TRBV30 joined to TRBJ2-7, with 14 middle bases fitting TRBD2. CDR1 and CDR2 are drawn from the germline V gene (reference sequence): GTSNPN, SVGIG. The CDR3 sequence holds 17 residues, the cysteine and phenylalanine included. Only the CDR3 DNA stays, 51 bases, in frame from base 1. Clipping removes 0 bases from V and 5 bases from J, with 9 as the unmatched junction base count. With the portions outside the CDR3 filled from the reference TRBV30 and TRBJ2-7 genes, the complete variable region becomes SQTIHQWPATLVQPVGSPLSLECTVEGTSNPNLYWYRQAAGRGLQLLFYSVGIGQISSEVPQNLSASRPQDRQFILSSKKLLLSDSGFYLCAWSVSRTSGGHNEQYFGPGTRLTVT.